Below are 29 T cell receptor beta chains sequenced from a single sample in a study of response to subunit inactivated influenza vaccine. TCRdb called the RT-PCR reads again in MiXCR, with one record for every CDR3 protein. The sample records some 300,000 distinct CDR3 sequences, 22% being singletons. The sample here was PBMCs from blood, taken less than 22 months after vaccination. These receptors were collected from a man aged 50 to 75 who received an inactivated influenza vaccine.

The chain recombines TRBV5-1 with TRBJ2-7; D unclear. Trimming removed 4 bases from V and 4 bases from J, with 18 bases in between. The CDR3 contains 15 residues. Germline CDR1 is SGHRS and CDR2 is YFSETQ. CDR3 residues: CASSPHADTEYEQYF. In DNA, the CDR3 is TGCGCCAGCAGCCCCCACGCAGACACGGAATACGAGCAGTACTTC.

This clonotype was seen a handful of times. The chain carries TRBV7-6 and TRBJ2-7, with 9 positions matching TRBD1. V dropped 3 bases and J dropped 5; count of bases not matched to a gene: 8. From germline, CDR1 is SGHVS and CDR2 FNYEAQ. This CDR3 contains 15 residues. Here the CDR3 reads CASSLSQGAVNEQYF. In DNA form, the CDR3 reads TGTGCCAGCAGCTTGTCACAGGGGGCTGTCAACGAGCAGTACTTC.

The chain joins TRBV20-1 to TRBJ2-4; weak D call: TRBD2 (5 bases). V was trimmed by 6 bases and J by 2 bases, leaving 23 bases between them. The CDR3 runs 17 residues. Per the germline V gene, CDR1 is DFQATT and CDR2 is SNEGSKA (reference sequence). Here the CDR3 DNA reads TGCAGTGCCCCGATTCTAGCATCGCCTTGGACCAAAAACATTCAGTACTTC. Translated, it gives CSAPILASPWTKNIQYF.

The chain joins TRBV30 to TRBJ2-1; TRBD2 matches 7 bases. This CDR3 spans 14 amino acids. Germline CDR1 is GTSNPN and CDR2 is SVGIG (reference sequence). Unmatched junction bases numbered 3, after V lost 4 bases and J lost 0 bases. The DNA of the CDR3 is TGTGCCTGGACTGCGGGAGTCTCCTACAATGAGCAGTTCTTC. This codes for CAWTAGVSYNEQFF.

This clonotype was seen a handful of times. The V gene is TRBV10-3, the J gene TRBJ1-5; weak D call: TRBD1 (5 bases). V shed 7 bases and J shed 1 base, with 8 bases lying between them. The germline CDR1 and CDR2 sequences are ENHRY and SYGVKD. The CDR3 runs to 13 residues. The CDR3 nucleotides are TGTGCCATCAACACAGGCAGCAATCAGCCCCAGCATTTT. Translating it yields CAINTGSNQPQHF.

This clonotype was counted a few times. The V and J genes are TRBV4-1 and TRBJ1-1, with 9 positions matching TRBD1. The CDR3 sequence is 14 residues long. V shed 4 bases, J shed 6 bases, and the junction held 6 bases outside the gene matches. The germline V gene has CDR1 MGHRA and CDR2 YSYEKL. CDR3 nucleotide sequence: TGCGCCAGCAGCCCGGACAGGGGAAAGGCTGAAGCTTTCTTT. Its protein product is CASSPDRGKAEAFF.

The table lists this clonotype with a few counts. The chain combines TRBV4-2 with TRBJ1-2; possible D gene TRBD1, 5 bases. Germline V lookup: CDR1 LGHNA, CDR2 YNFKEQ. CDR3 length equals 14 residues. Trimming shortened V by 0 bases and J by 7 bases, and 12 bases separated the two germline ends. The CDR3 reads CASSQDKGRGGYTF. CDR3 bases: TGTGCCAGCAGCCAAGACAAGGGGCGCGGTGGCTACACCTTC.

The table lists this clonotype with a few counts. The chain couples TRBV20-1 to TRBJ1-2; possible D gene TRBD1, 5 bases. Germline V gene data show CDR1 as DFQATT and CDR2 as SNEGSKA (reference sequence). There are 15 residues in the CDR3. V shed 5 bases and J shed 2 bases, with 18 bases lying between them. CDR3 coding DNA: TGCAGTGCTCCTGGGGGGTCGAGATTGAACTATGGCTACACCTTC. Its translation is CSAPGGSRLNYGYTF.

This clonotype was counted only a few times. The V gene is TRBV20-1, the J gene TRBJ2-1; TRBD2 matches at 12 bases. V was clipped by 6 bases and J by 9 bases; unmatched bases: 9. This CDR3 has 14 amino acids. Germline CDR1 is DFQATT and CDR2 is SNEGSKA (reference sequence). CDR3 nucleotide sequence: TGCAGTGCCCAAGGGACTAGCGGGTTGTCTGAGCAGTTCTTC. Encoded protein: CSAQGTSGLSEQFF.

This clonotype was detected a few times. The chain employs TRBV3-1 and TRBJ1-4; possible D gene TRBD1, 5 bases. V gave up 4 bases and J gave up 0 bases, with 12 bases separating them. This CDR3 contains 16 residues. CDR1 LGHDT and CDR2 YNNKEL come from the germline V gene (reference sequence). The CDR3 coding sequence is TGTGCCAGCAGCCCCCGGGACGCCGCAACTAATGAAAAACTGTTTTTT. Amino acid sequence: CASSPRDAATNEKLFF.

The rearrangement links TRBV9 to TRBJ2-1; 10 positions match TRBD2. The CDR3 runs to 15 residues. The V and J ends lost 3 bases and 8 bases, in that order; junction bases with no gene match: 8. The germline CDR1 and CDR2 sequences are SGDLS and YYNGEE. CDR3: CASSASGGVWDEQFF. DNA for the CDR3: TGTGCCAGCAGCGCTAGCGGGGGAGTTTGGGATGAGCAGTTCTTC.

In the case of this clonotype: As the CDR3 is not closed by the conserved phenylalanine or tryptophan, this likely results from a read error. The chain uses TRBV12-3 or TRBV12-4 and TRBJ2-2; unclear D gene. The CDR3 is made up of 16 amino acids. The V gene lost 4 bases and the J gene lost 6 bases, with 18 bases spanning the gap. The CDR3: CASSSLAAVGSGELFC. The CDR3 DNA is TGTGCCAGCAGTTCCTTGGCGGCAGTAGGTTCCGGGGAGCTGTTTTGT.

This clonotype was observed a handful of times. The chain is built from TRBV7-9 and TRBJ1-5; no firm D call. Germline lookup yields CDR1 SEHNR and CDR2 FQNEAQ (reference sequence). Trimming shortened V by 2 bases and J by 11 bases, and 22 bases separated the two germline ends. This CDR3 is 16 amino acids long. The CDR3 here is CASSLTRGSSSTAQHF. The CDR3 DNA sequence: TGTGCCAGCAGCTTAACGCGCGGCAGCTCCTCTACGGCCCAGCATTTT.

As regards this clonotype: Without the conserved terminal phenylalanine or tryptophan, this CDR3 likely stems from a read error. The rearrangement uses TRBV29-1 and TRBJ2-2; no firm D call. The CDR3 totals 15 residues. Trimming pared 4 bases from V and 4 bases from J, leaving 16 bases between. CDR1 and CDR2 from the germline V gene are SQVTM and ANQGSEA. The CDR3 protein is CSVVLAGIGTGELFL. Written as DNA, the CDR3 is TGCAGCGTTGTTTTGGCAGGCATTGGCACCGGGGAGCTGTTTCTT.

This clonotype was seen a few times. The CDR3 protein is CASSQVSGSGLSVEAFF. CDR3 coding DNA: TGCGCCAGCAGCCAAGTCTCCGGTTCAGGCCTTTCGGTTGAAGCTTTCTTT. The chain combines TRBV4-3 with TRBJ1-1; unclear D gene. The CDR3 has 17 amino acids. The germline gives CDR1 LGHNA, CDR2 YSLEER. V was pared by 1 base and J by 7 bases, with 22 bases between.

The chain recombines TRBV12-3 or TRBV12-4 with TRBJ1-1, with no clear D. The V end was cut by 8 bases, the J end by 7 bases, with 11 bases between. This CDR3 region has 11 residues. CDR3 residues: CASGFSLEAFF. CDR3 DNA sequence: TGTGCCAGCGGGTTCTCACTTGAAGCTTTCTTT.

J is TRBJ2-7 and V is TRBV7-9; 10 bases are a match to TRBD1. V lost 1 base, J lost 2 bases, and 8 bases stayed unmatched. The CDR3 is 17 residues long. Germline CDR1 reads SEHNR; CDR2 reads FQNEAQ (reference sequence). Here the CDR3 reads CASSLDGDGTGAYEQYF. For the CDR3, the DNA is TGTGCCAGCAGCTTAGATGGCGACGGGACAGGGGCCTACGAGCAGTACTTC.

This clonotype was counted between two and nine times. V usage is TRBV20-1 and J usage is TRBJ2-3; 8 positions match TRBD1. CDR3 size: 15 residues. The J segment lost 1 base and the V segment lost 1 base, leaving 4 bases of the junction unmatched. CDR1 and CDR2 (germline): DFQATT, SNEGSKA (reference sequence). CDR3 in amino acids: CSARGGQGRTDTQYF. CDR3 bases: TGCAGTGCTAGAGGTGGACAGGGTCGCACAGATACGCAGTATTTT.

The chain carries TRBV7-8 and TRBJ2-1; weak D call: TRBD1 (6 bases). This CDR3 spans 15 amino acids. The V gene's germline CDR1 is SGHVS and CDR2 FQNEAQ. V was trimmed by 3 bases and J by 6 bases, leaving 15 bases between them. The CDR3 here is CASSFHRDYSNEQFF. CDR3 coding DNA: TGTGCCAGCAGCTTTCACAGGGATTACAGCAATGAGCAGTTCTTC. Based on the CDR3 plus reference TRBV7-8 and TRBJ2-1, the full variable domain is GAGVSQSPRYKVAKRGQDVALRCDPISGHVSLFWYQQALGQGPEFLTYFQNEAQLDKSGLPSDRFFAERPEGSVSTLKIQRTQQEDSAVYLCASSFHRDYSNEQFFGPGTRLTVL.

The genes are TRBV28 and TRBJ2-3, with 7 bases fitting TRBD2. V trimming: 10 bases; J trimming: 8 bases; junction bases outside the gene matches: 15. Germline lookup yields CDR1 MDHEN and CDR2 SYDVKM. There are 14 residues in the CDR3. The chain's CDR3 is CAIEGGGAISTQYF. The CDR3 DNA is TGTGCCATCGAAGGCGGGGGTGCAATCAGTACGCAGTATTTT.

In its sample, this clonotype was seen a few times. This sequence joins TRBV20-1 and TRBJ1-5; D ambiguous. The CDR3 is made up of 12 amino acids. The V end was cut by 6 bases, the J end by 1 base, with 7 bases between. Germline-derived CDR1 and CDR2 are DFQATT and SNEGSKA (reference sequence). The CDR3 loop is CSALDSNQPQHF. The CDR3 bases are TGCAGTGCCCTAGACAGCAATCAGCCCCAGCATTTT.

In this sample, this clonotype turned up a few times. V usage is TRBV20-1 and J usage is TRBJ2-1; 7 nucleotides line up with TRBD2. CDR3 size: 14 residues. V was pared by 4 bases and J by 9 bases, with 12 bases of the junction left unmatched. Germline loops: CDR1 DFQATT, CDR2 SNEGSKA (reference sequence). CDR3 coding DNA: TGCAGTGCTATACGGGAGGTCGCGAATATTGAGCAGTTCTTC. Amino acids: CSAIREVANIEQFF.

This clonotype was detected many times. The gene calls are TRBV15 and TRBJ1-5, with 7 bases identical to TRBD1. There are 14 residues in the CDR3. Looked up from germline, CDR1 is LNHNV and CDR2 is YYDKDF (reference sequence). With 8 bases clipped from V and 0 bases from J, the junction kept 4 bases outside the gene matches. CDR3 nucleotide sequence: TGTGCCACCTCTCGACAGGGTAGCAATCAGCCCCAGCATTTT. It specifies CATSRQGSNQPQHF.

This clonotype appeared a single time. The rearrangement links TRBV2 to TRBJ2-3; no firm D call. CDR3 length: 14 amino acids. Between the trimmed V and J ends, which lost 6 bases and 2 bases, there was a span of 12 bases. Germline CDR1 and CDR2: SNHLY and FYNNEI. CDR3 sequence reads: CASSSQSATDTQYF. The CDR3 nucleotides read TGTGCCAGCAGCTCCCAATCAGCCACAGATACGCAGTATTTT.

This clonotype was counted at least ten times. V gene TRBV7-2 combines with J gene TRBJ1-1, with D perhaps TRBD1 (5 bases). Germline V lookup: CDR1 SGHTA, CDR2 FQGNSA. Trimming shortened V by 5 bases and J by 0 bases, and 13 bases separated the two germline ends. The CDR3 is made up of 15 amino acids. The CDR3 DNA is TGTGCCAGCAGCCCTGGGGGGGGGATGAACACTGAAGCTTTCTTT. The encoded protein is CASSPGGGMNTEAFF.

This clonotype was detected only once. V gene TRBV12-3 or TRBV12-4 combines with J gene TRBJ2-5; D might be TRBD2 (6 bases). The CDR3 has 18 residues. Trimming took off 3 bases at V and 0 bases at J, with 20 bases between the two ends. CDR3 protein: CASSFSGVRRRYQETQYF. CDR3 coding DNA: TGTGCCAGCAGTTTTTCGGGAGTTAGGCGGAGGTACCAAGAGACCCAGTACTTC.

J is TRBJ2-1 and V is TRBV11-2; D is unclear. V was shortened by 3 bases and J by 15 bases, with 15 bases between the two germline ends. Germline lookup yields CDR1 SGHAT and CDR2 FQNNGV. This CDR3 region has 12 residues. For the CDR3, the DNA is TGTGCCAGCAGCTTTTCACAGTCCGAACCGTTCTTC. It yields the protein CASSFSQSEPFF.

The chain is built from TRBV29-1 and TRBJ2-4, with D possibly matching TRBD2 (6 bases). V was clipped by 0 bases and J by 0 bases, with 12 bases between them. The CDR3 has 16 residues. Germline CDR1 is SQVTM and CDR2 is ANQGSEA. The CDR3 protein is CSVEERGDLAKNIQYF. CDR3 coding DNA: TGCAGCGTTGAAGAACGAGGGGACTTAGCCAAAAACATTCAGTACTTC.

This clonotype occurred a few times. The chain uses TRBV3-1 and TRBJ1-5; D unresolved. The germline V and J ends were trimmed by 3 bases and 2 bases, with 14 bases remaining between them. CDR1 is LGHDT and CDR2 is YNNKEL in the germline V gene (reference sequence). This CDR3 is built from 16 residues. The CDR3 reads CASSQAGGTGNQPQHF. CDR3 nucleotides: TGTGCCAGCAGCCAGGCTGGAGGAACGGGCAATCAGCCCCAGCATTTT.